The 9 T cell receptor beta chains below come from one sample, sequenced in a study of metastatic and nonmetastatic thyroid tumors (dated by TCRdb to about 2020). The method behind the library was PCR. These reads were obtained on an Illumina HiSeq 4000. TCRdb took the public reads, trimmed them with fastp at Q25, ran MiXCR for clone calling and kept in-frame beta chains. The sample table holds approximately 25,000 clones, of which 20% to 25% were seen once. Roughly 24% of the sample goes to the ten largest clones. No treatment had been received by any patient before thyroid surgery. Input material: blood. The receptors shown here come from a male donor with papillary thyroid cancer or a benign thyroid nodule (not recorded which). Some clones in this sample may be carry-over from other donors' samples.

This clone was detected ten times or more. The rearrangement links TRBV5-1 to TRBJ2-3; 11 bases line up with TRBD2. Per the germline V gene, CDR1 is SGHRS and CDR2 is YFSETQ. V dropped 5 bases and J dropped 6; count of bases not matched to a gene: 23. There are 20 residues in the CDR3. This CDR3 is CASRQTPGLAEPFSGDTQYF. The CDR3 coding sequence is TGCGCCAGCAGGCAAACACCGGGACTAGCGGAACCCTTTAGCGGGGATACGCAGTATTTT.

As regards this clone: Other DNA sequences within the sample encode an identical CDR3. The chain has TRBV12-3 or TRBV12-4 and TRBJ1-3; D ambiguous. This CDR3 spans 16 amino acids. Between the trimmed V and J ends, which lost 3 bases and 0 bases, there was a span of 12 bases. Here the CDR3 reads CASSFVTGPSGNTIYF. The CDR3 nucleotides are TGTGCCAGCAGTTTTGTCACTGGCCCCTCTGGAAACACCATATATTTT.

This clone came up a few times. The chain is built from TRBV4-1 and TRBJ2-7; TRBD2 matches 8 bases. Germline V lookup: CDR1 MGHRA, CDR2 YSYEKL. The V gene end was trimmed by 3 bases and the J gene end by 1 base; junction bases not matched to a gene: 8. The CDR3 is 16 residues long. CDR3 amino acids: CASSQETSAVSYEQYF. CDR3 in DNA: TGCGCCAGCAGCCAGGAGACTAGCGCCGTATCCTACGAGCAGTACTTC.

This chain links TRBV9 with TRBJ1-1, with D hard to call. CDR3 size: 13 residues. V gave up 3 bases and J gave up 7 bases, with 13 bases separating them. Germline V CDR1 and CDR2: SGDLS, YYNGEE. CDR3 sequence: CASSGSFGVEAFF. CDR3 coding DNA: TGTGCCAGCAGCGGGAGCTTCGGGGTTGAAGCTTTCTTT.

Written as DNA, the CDR3 is TGTGCCAGCAGCTTAATCCAGGCATATAGCACAGATACGCAGTATTTT. Residues: CASSLIQAYSTDTQYF. This chain connects TRBV7-3 to TRBJ2-3, with D hard to call. The CDR3 is made up of 16 amino acids. Germline CDR1 and CDR2: SGHTA and FQGTGA. Trimming removed 1 base at V and 0 bases at J, with 11 bases between. Full variable domain (missing parts from reference TRBV7-3 and TRBJ2-3): GAGVSQTPSNKVTEKGKYVELRCDPISGHTALYWYRQSLGQGPEFLIYFQGTGAADDSGLPNDRFFAVRPEGSVSTLKIQRTERGDSAVYLCASSLIQAYSTDTQYFGPGTRLTVL.

The rearrangement joins TRBV9 to TRBJ2-1; D is possibly TRBD2 (7 bases). V was shortened by 10 bases and J by 8 bases, with 25 bases between the two germline ends. CDR1 is SGDLS, CDR2 YYNGEE, per germline. This CDR3 has 15 amino acids. The CDR3, as DNA: TGTGCCTGCTGCGTAGGGGGGGCAATAAGGTATGAGCAGTTCTTC. This encodes CACCVGGAIRYEQFF.

This clone was counted ten times or more. The chain is built from TRBV20-1 and TRBJ2-5; 10 bases fit TRBD2. This CDR3 region has 18 residues. CDR1 and CDR2 (germline): DFQATT, SNEGSKA (reference sequence). The V segment lost 0 bases and the J segment 4 bases; nucleotides outside the gene matches: 14. CDR3 sequence: CSARDFPWASGGPETQYF. The CDR3 coding sequence is TGCAGTGCTAGAGACTTCCCCTGGGCTAGCGGGGGACCAGAGACCCAGTACTTC.

This clone was counted only a few times. This chain connects TRBV3-1 to TRBJ2-1; TRBD2 might be the D (6 bases). V was clipped by 4 bases and J by 0 bases, with 28 bases between them. In germline, CDR1 is LGHDT, CDR2 YNNKEL (reference sequence). CDR3 length: 21 residues. Here the CDR3 reads CASSPIGGPFTTPFSYNEQFF. The DNA for the CDR3 is TGTGCCAGCAGCCCCATCGGGGGACCCTTCACAACTCCTTTCTCCTACAATGAGCAGTTCTTC.

J is TRBJ1-2 and V is TRBV9; 11 bases line up with TRBD1. The CDR3 is 15 amino acids. CDR1 is SGDLS, CDR2 YYNGEE, per germline. With 2 bases clipped from V and 3 bases from J, the junction kept 3 bases outside the gene matches. Here the CDR3 reads CASSVRTGGDYGYTF. CDR3 nucleotides: TGTGCCAGCAGCGTGCGGACAGGGGGCGACTATGGCTACACCTTC.